This record concerns one TCR beta chain sequence. Clones were read by immunoSEQ multiplex PCR, and TCRdb kept only the in-frame ones, dropping some. The repertoire consists of around 230,000 clones, with about 81% occurring once and the leading ten covering roughly 8.7%. Germline CDR1 is SGHDN and CDR2 is FVKESK. V was pared by 4 bases and J by 1 base, with 17 bases between. This CDR3 spans 17 amino acids. This entry comes from a study of blood T cell repertoires in COVID-19. The TCR comes from a man aged 40-50 years who had recovered from COVID-19. Material for sequencing was PBMCs or T cells enriched from blood (not recorded which). The J gene is TRBJ2-4, the V gene TRBV14, with D possibly being TRBD2 (6 bases). CDR3 region: CASSPNRLGKAKNIQYF. The CDR3 bases are TGTGCCAGCAGCCCAAACCGACTAGGGAAGGCCAAAAACATTCAGTACTTC.